This is a list of T cell receptor beta chains from one sample in a study of T cell responses to AZD1222 COVID-19 vaccine. Some clones are missing from TCRdb's copy, which holds only in-frame ones; the method was immunoSEQ multiplex PCR. The sample contains some 99,000 clones, 87% of which appear only once. Sequencing used peripheral blood, obtained on day 0 of AZD1222 vaccination. The receptors here all came from an adult in good health. Both conserved end residues are part of each CDR3. A D gene is named only where the DNA matches it firmly. Not every row has a clone size; where given, it reads once, few, many or a size class.

>NA|NA|TRBJ1-4|TRBV6-5
CASSPTNEKLFF
TGTGCCAGCAGTCCCACGAATGAAAAACTGTTTTTT
>NA|TRBD1|TRBJ2-7|TRBV3-1/TRBV3-2
CASSQDAGGYEQYF
TGTGCCAGCAGCCAAGATGCAGGGGGCTACGAGCAGTACTTC
>NA|NA|TRBJ1-1|TRBV19
CASRQETEAFF
TGTGCCAGTAGACAGGAAACGGAAGCTTTCTTT
>few|NA|TRBJ1-4|TRBV5-4
CASSSGITNEKLFF
TGTGCCAGCAGCTCCGGGATAACTAATGAAAAACTGTTTTTT
>NA|NA|TRBJ1-2|TRBV6-6
CASSYDTNYGYTF
TGTGCCAGCAGTTACGACACAAACTATGGCTACACCTTC
>NA|TRBD1|TRBJ2-6|TRBV28
CASSDTGGSGANVLTF
TGTGCCAGCAGTGACACAGGGGGCTCTGGGGCCAACGTCCTGACTTTC
>once|NA|TRBJ2-2|TRBV5-8
CASSSTSFANTGELFF
TGTGCCAGCAGCTCGACGAGTTTCGCGAACACCGGGGAGCTGTTTTTT
>NA|NA|TRBJ2-3|TRBV30
CAWSVGQSTDTQYF
TGTGCCTGGAGTGTGGGCCAGAGCACAGATACGCAGTATTTT
>NA|TRBD2|TRBJ2-7|TRBV4-1
CASSLHTLTSGYEQYF
TGCGCCAGCAGCCTCCATACTTTGACTAGCGGCTACGAGCAGTACTTC
>NA|NA|TRBJ1-1|TRBV5-1
CASSRGRNTEAFF
TGCGCCAGCAGCCGTGGTCGGAACACTGAAGCTTTCTTT
>once|NA|TRBJ1-6|TRBV19
CASSIDLSRMGGTPLHF
TGTGCCAGTAGTATAGATCTATCGCGGATGGGGGGCACACCCCTCCACTTT
>NA|TRBD2|TRBJ2-3|TRBV5-4
CASSQGTSGFSDTQYF
TGTGCCAGCAGCCAGGGAACTAGCGGGTTTTCAGATACGCAGTATTTT
>NA|NA|TRBJ1-2|TRBV18
CASSPLGSISRGYTF
TGTGCCAGCTCACCACTAGGGTCCATTTCTCGAGGCTACACCTTC
>NA|NA|TRBJ1-4|TRBV6-2/TRBV6-3
CASRPAGSGANEKLFF
TGTGCCAGCAGGCCTGCAGGGAGTGGAGCTAATGAAAAACTGTTTTTT
>few|NA|TRBJ1-2|TRBV3-1/TRBV3-2
CASSPDGPYGYTF
TGTGCCAGCAGCCCCGACGGACCCTATGGCTACACCTTC
>NA|NA|TRBJ2-1|TRBV20-1
CSARGRGGQFF
TGCAGTGCTAGAGGACGGGGCGGGCAGTTCTTC
>NA|TRBD2|TRBJ2-2|TRBV27
CASTSGFTGELFF
TGTGCCAGCACTAGCGGGTTCACCGGGGAGCTGTTTTTT
>NA|NA|TRBJ1-2|TRBV5-6
CASSLYPGWDGYTF
TGTGCCAGCAGCTTGTATCCAGGGTGGGATGGCTACACCTTC
>NA|NA|TRBJ1-5|TRBV19
CASSMNGARGNQPQHF
TGTGCCAGTAGTATGAATGGGGCGAGGGGCAATCAGCCCCAGCATTTT
>NA|NA|TRBJ1-6|TRBV2
CASSRVASSYNSPLHF
TGTGCCAGCAGTAGGGTGGCTAGCTCCTATAATTCACCCCTCCACTTT
>NA|TRBD1|TRBJ2-7|TRBV2
CASSERGQGPYEQYF
TGTGCCAGCAGCGAAAGGGGACAGGGCCCCTACGAGCAGTACTTC
>NA|NA|TRBJ2-3|TRBV30
CAWRYVPSTDTQYF
TGTGCCTGGAGGTACGTTCCGTCCACAGATACGCAGTATTTT
>NA|NA|TRBJ1-4|TRBV5-8
CASSLAGRSEKLFF
TGTGCCAGCAGCTTGGCAGGGAGGAGTGAAAAACTGTTTTTT
>NA|TRBD2|TRBJ2-1|TRBV27
CASRRAGGLNNEQFF
TGTGCCAGCAGAAGAGCGGGAGGGCTTAACAATGAGCAGTTCTTC
>NA|NA|TRBJ2-1|TRBV3-1/TRBV3-2
CASSQGASGRGYNEQFF
TGTGCCAGCAGCCAAGGTGCCAGCGGACGAGGATACAATGAGCAGTTCTTC
>NA|NA|TRBJ1-2|TRBV24-1
CATSDGGTNYGYTF
TGTGCCACCAGTGATGGTGGGACTAACTATGGCTACACCTTC
>NA|TRBD1|TRBJ2-3|TRBV7-9
CASRPTQGEGTDTQYF
TGTGCCAGCAGGCCTACACAGGGGGAGGGCACAGATACGCAGTATTTT
>once|TRBD1|TRBJ1-3|TRBV7-2
CASSRTGAGNTIYF
TGTGCCAGCAGCCGGACAGGGGCTGGAAACACCATATATTTT
>NA|NA|TRBJ1-6|TRBV18
CASSPVGNSPLHF
TGTGCCAGCTCACCGGTGGGTAACTCACCCCTCCACTTT
>NA|NA|TRBJ2-1|TRBV19
CASRFGTNEQFF
TGTGCCAGCAGGTTTGGAACCAATGAGCAGTTCTTC
>NA|NA|TRBJ1-1|TRBV6-1
CASSEQGDTEAFF
TGTGCCAGCAGTGAACAGGGCGACACTGAAGCTTTCTTT
>NA|NA|TRBJ2-2|TRBV28
CASSLGIAGAGGGELFF
TGTGCCAGCAGTTTAGGGATTGCGGGGGCCGGAGGCGGGGAGCTGTTTTTT
>NA|TRBD1|TRBJ1-6|TRBV5-1
CASSLEGQGVSPLHF
TGCGCCAGCAGCTTGGAGGGACAGGGGGTGTCACCCCTCCACTTT
>NA|NA|TRBJ1-5|TRBV28
CASSLIQGPNQPQHF
TGTGCCAGCAGTTTAATACAGGGTCCAAATCAGCCCCAGCATTTT
>NA|NA|TRBJ1-1|TRBV14
CASSQVYQVNTEAFF
TGTGCCAGCAGCCAAGTGTATCAGGTGAACACTGAAGCTTTCTTT
>NA|TRBD2|TRBJ2-7|TRBV29-1
CSVEIGGSYEQYF
TGCAGCGTTGAAATCGGGGGGTCCTACGAGCAGTACTTC
>NA|NA|TRBJ1-1|TRBV28
CASSFVGNTEAFF
TGTGCCAGCAGTTTCGTAGGGAACACTGAAGCTTTCTTT
>NA|TRBD1|TRBJ2-5|TRBV30
CAWSVLVGGGEETQYF
TGTGCCTGGAGTGTACTAGTAGGGGGCGGTGAAGAGACCCAGTACTTC
>once|NA|TRBJ1-2|TRBV21-1
CASSSRQTGEFNYGYTF
TGTGCCAGCAGCTCCCGACAGACAGGGGAATTCAACTATGGCTACACCTTC
>once|TRBD2|TRBJ2-1|TRBV30
CACTSPSGYFNEQFF
TGTGCCTGTACCTCCCCTAGCGGTTATTTCAATGAGCAGTTCTTC
>NA|NA|TRBJ1-1|TRBV10-1
CASRVDGNTEAFF
TGCGCCAGCAGAGTGGACGGGAACACTGAAGCTTTCTTT
>once|NA|TRBJ2-4|TRBV7-9
CASSPDGGSKNIQYF
TGTGCCAGCAGCCCAGATGGAGGGTCCAAAAACATTCAGTACTTC
>few|NA|TRBJ2-7|TRBV18
CASSPPRPHWGEQYF
TGTGCCAGCTCACCACCCCGGCCTCACTGGGGAGAGCAGTACTTC
>NA|TRBD2|TRBJ2-3|TRBV6-5
CASSYLAGVTDTQYF
TGTGCCAGCAGTTACCTGGCGGGAGTAACAGATACGCAGTATTTT
>NA|NA|TRBJ1-5|TRBV2
CASSVRKTGDQPQHF
TGTGCCAGCAGCGTTAGGAAAACTGGCGATCAGCCCCAGCATTTT
>NA|NA|TRBJ2-7|TRBV28
CASSLYGGARYEQYF
TGTGCCAGCAGTTTATATGGGGGGGCTAGGTACGAGCAGTACTTC
>NA|TRBD2|TRBJ2-7|TRBV9
CASSVLSGSGSYEQYF
TGTGCCAGCAGCGTTCTTAGCGGGAGTGGGTCCTACGAGCAGTACTTC
>NA|TRBD1|TRBJ2-1|TRBV28
CASRMHRDSPYNEQFF
TGTGCCAGCAGAATGCACCGGGACAGCCCCTACAATGAGCAGTTCTTC